This entry is about one TCR beta chain. This clonotype was recorded a few times. It has no known antigen specificity. No base quality values were provided; no much bigger clone lies one nucleotide off. The sample originates from a study of human T cells and chemical hapten exposure (dated by TCRdb to the early 2020s). At the level of the whole study: For sensitization, 2% DPC in acetone was applied to a 2 cm by 2 cm area of upper inner arm skin. Patients additionally received weekly therapeutic DPC doses to the scalp throughout the approximately 22-week study period. Patch testing was performed on the upper back with Finn chambers containing 0.01% DPC, and the patch tests were scored after 6 days according to International Contact Dermatitis Research Group standards. Most of the patients in the cohort were female, and the cohort covered alopecia areata with under or over 50% scalp involvement, alopecia totalis and alopecia universalis. Libraries were pooled for sequencing, and per-sample TCR yields varied mainly because of small differences in library volumes within the pool. This study followed changes in the peripheral blood TCR repertoire in vivo during primary and secondary sensitization of alopecia patients to the hapten diphenylcyclopropenone (DPC). Patient blood was sampled pre-sensitization (week 0) and at 2, 6 and about 24 weeks after DPC sensitization. Under 30 alopecia patients gave blood for TCR sequencing at one to four time points (pre-sensitization, 2, 6 and 24 weeks). Results and caveats for the whole study, not just this receptor: After repeated subsampling, changes were observed in the strength of the expansion versus patch-test correlation and in the threshold at which the correlation became significant. Compared with pre-sensitization or healthy control sets, expanded TCRs formed significantly more large CDR3 similarity clusters, which is consistent with antigen-driven responses. DPC sensitization did not change how many TCRs were above 1 in 1000 frequency, and no evidence was found of alterations in global repertoire structure. The number of PT1 expanded TCRs positively correlated with patch test score, significant at thresholds 8, 16 and 32 but not 4. Because every patient had alopecia, a presumed autoimmune disease, the patients' immune response might differ from that of healthy individuals.

Deletion took 4 bases off V and 4 bases off J, with a span of 23 bases between the germline ends. Measured from the cysteine to the phenylalanine, the CDR3 is 17 residues long. Only the CDR3 portion is preserved as DNA: 51 bases, with reading frame beginning at the first base. The germline V gene supplies CDR1 SGHRS and CDR2 YFSETQ. The time point label on this specimen signifies: pre-sensitization, week 0. In the paper's terms, the treatment or condition label means: therapeutic diphenylcyclopropenone sensitization with weekly scalp DPC. At each patch-test visit, blood was drawn before the patch test was applied. To be eligible, patients had to be aged 18 to 70, diagnosed with alopecia and judged suitable for DPC therapy, while pregnant patients were excluded. Total RNA was extracted from unfractionated whole blood collected in Tempus Blood RNA tubes. Library method: RACE. The listed sequencing device is NextSeq 500. During library preparation, unique molecular identifiers were attached to individual cDNA molecules so that TCRs could be counted in a quantitative, reproducible way. For every blood RNA sample, sequencing covered both the TCR alpha and TCR beta chains. The paper's processing steps were these. A median of about 87,000 TCRs per sample was observed, with a range of about 20,000 to 700,000. The Decombinator software suite was used to annotate V, J and CDR3 in the TCR reads. For the PS versus PT1 abundance plots, all samples were subsampled to the same number of TCRs (28,000). TCRs were defined as expanded if absent before sensitization and observed at least eight times at the 2-week time point. TCRdb applied fastp at Q25 and MiXCR to the public reads, then kept only in-frame beta chains. Identical CDR3 protein sequences are pooled into one entry, listed with their most common genes and DNA. TCRdb's processing, not the study's, gives the V and J calls here. The sample table contains 300,000 to 400,000 distinct CDR3 sequences; only one count was recorded for 4.5% to 5.5% of them. The ten biggest clones cover approximately 2.4% of the sample.

The sequence came from a woman in her fifties or sixties with alopecia areata. Some clones in this sample may be carry-over from other donors' samples. Rearrangement joined TRBV5-1 to TRBJ1-1; matching of 6 bases hints at TRBD1 as the D gene. Material: whole blood, obtained in connection with sensitization to the hapten diphenylcyclopropenone (DPC). This receptor has the CDR3 CASSPVALGAIGTEAFF. The bases are TGCGCCAGCAGCCCGGTTGCGTTGGGGGCGATCGGCACTGAAGCTTTCTTT.